The 21 T cell receptor beta chains listed next were all sequenced from one sample in a study of T cells in women clearing cervical HPV infection. Profiling relied on immunoSEQ multiplex PCR, and the TCRdb table lists in-frame clones only, not all of them. In total, the table holds some 32,000 clones. The source material was blood buffy coat. These TCRs come from a woman between 18 and 70 years old with a cervical HPV16 infection that either progressed to CIN3+ or cleared (not recorded which).

In the case of this clone: The read gets to within 3 residues of the CDR3 end, and the germline J gene fills in the rest. The V call is TRBV30, the J call TRBJ1-2; maybe TRBD1 (6 bases). Germline loops: CDR1 GTSNPN, CDR2 SVGIG (reference sequence). The CDR3 runs 12 residues. Incomplete CDR3 DNA: TGTGCCTGGAAGGGGGGGGCGCGTAGC. Protein: CAWKGGARS. The whole CDR3 sequence reads CAWKGGARSYTF.

As concerns this clone: Read coverage stops 3 residues before the CDR3 terminus; the germline J gene supplies the remainder. This chain links TRBV19 with TRBJ2-7, with 7 bases fitting TRBD1. Trimming removed 7 bases from V and 5 bases from J; junction bases left unmatched: 11. The CDR3 has 14 amino acids. Germline CDR1 and CDR2: LNHDA and SQIVND (reference sequence). The sequenced part of the CDR3 DNA is TGTGCCAGTAAAAGGAATACAGGGGTCAACGAG. It encodes CASKRNTGVNE. The CDR3 as a whole reads CASKRNTGVNEQYF.

Notes on this clone: The CDR3 end is not reached by the read, which stops 3 residues before it; the germline J gene fills it in. This chain uses TRBV9 with TRBJ2-7; D remains ambiguous. Trimming pared 1 base from V and 3 bases from J, leaving 8 bases between. CDR3 length equals 13 residues. From germline, CDR1 is SGDLS and CDR2 YYNGEE. The CDR3 DNA, read in part, is TGTGCCAGCAGCGTAAAGTCGGGCTACGAG. This gives the protein CASSVKSGYE. The whole CDR3 sequence is CASSVKSGYEQYF.

In regard to this clone: With the read ending 3 residues before the CDR3 end, the germline J gene is used to fill in that end. This rearrangement joins TRBV7-8 to TRBJ1-4, with TRBD1 as a possible D gene (6 bases). CDR1 is SGHVS, CDR2 FQNEAQ, per germline. V was shortened by 5 bases and J by 0 bases, with 16 bases between the two germline ends. This CDR3 has 17 amino acids. CDR3 DNA (partial): TGTGCCAGCAGCCAGGCGGGGGCGGTCCCAACTAATGAAAAA. Protein sequence: CASSQAGAVPTNEK. The entire CDR3 protein reads CASSQAGAVPTNEKLFF. Supplemented by reference TRBV7-8 and TRBJ1-4, the full variable domain reads GAGVSQSPRYKVAKRGQDVALRCDPISGHVSLFWYQQALGQGPEFLTYFQNEAQLDKSGLPSDRFFAERPEGSVSTLKIQRTQQEDSAVYLCASSQAGAVPTNEKLFFGSGTQLSVL.

As regards this clone: The CDR3 is cut off 3 residues early in the read; its end comes from the germline J gene. J is TRBJ2-3 and V is TRBV11-1; perhaps TRBD2 as D (6 bases). The CDR3 is 15 residues long. Looked up from germline, CDR1 is SGHAT and CDR2 is FQDESV (reference sequence). The CDR3 sequence is CASRWAGRCNQPQYF. Incomplete CDR3 DNA: TGTGCCAGCAGGTGGGCGGGGAGATGCAATCAGCCG.

Comment on this clone: The CDR3 is cut off 3 residues early in the read; its end comes from the germline J gene. The V and J genes are TRBV7-2 and TRBJ1-6, with 7 bases identical to TRBD1. J lost 4 bases, V lost 6 bases, and 6 bases had no gene match. The germline V gene encodes CDR1 SGHTA and CDR2 FQGNSA. The CDR3 length is 15 residues. Partial CDR3 DNA: TGTGCCAGCAGTCTGGGGACAGTGTATAATTCACCC. This codes for CASSLGTVYNSP. In full, the CDR3 reads CASSLGTVYNSPLHF.

With respect to this clone: Read data end 3 residues before the CDR3 end; the end is taken from the germline J gene. The chain links TRBV7-3 to TRBJ2-1, with 7 nucleotides matching TRBD1. Per germline, CDR1 SGHTA and CDR2 FQGTGA. The CDR3 loop spans 15 amino acids. V shed 1 base and J 9 bases; nucleotides not matched to a gene: 9. The CDR3 bases that were read are TGTGCCAGCAGCTTAAGCGCGACAGGGAGCAGTGAG. It translates to CASSLSATGSSE. The whole CDR3 reads CASSLSATGSSEQFF.

As to this clone: The read stops 3 residues short of the end of the CDR3; the missing end is completed from the germline J gene. The chain joins TRBV12-3 or TRBV12-4 to TRBJ2-4; maybe TRBD1 (6 bases). Deletions cut 3 bases from V and 0 bases from J, with 18 bases between. The CDR3 runs 18 residues. The CDR3 DNA, read in part, is TGTGCCAGCAGTTTCAGGGGCGCTGCCCTTCTAGCCAAAAACATT. It translates to CASSFRGAALLAKNI. The CDR3 as a whole reads CASSFRGAALLAKNIQYF.

A word on this clone: The read is 3 residues too short to cover the CDR3 end, so that end is filled in from the germline J gene. The chain recombines TRBV7-3 with TRBJ1-2, with D perhaps TRBD1 (5 bases). Germline values: CDR1 SGHTA, CDR2 FQGTGA. This CDR3 is built from 15 residues. CDR3 protein: CASSLVPLLGDTYTF. CDR3 bases read: TGTGCCAGCAGCTTAGTCCCCCTCTTAGGGGATACC. The whole variable domain, filled in from reference TRBV7-3 and TRBJ1-2, reads GAGVSQTPSNKVTEKGKYVELRCDPISGHTALYWYRQSLGQGPEFLIYFQGTGAADDSGLPNDRFFAVRPEGSVSTLKIQRTERGDSAVYLCASSLVPLLGDTYTFGSGTRLTVV.

The DNA read from the CDR3 is TGTGCCAGCAGTTTTATGGGGGCGATGAACACTGAA. Its protein product is CASSFMGAMNTE. The entire CDR3 reads CASSFMGAMNTEAFF. The rearrangement joins TRBV6-2 or TRBV6-3 to TRBJ1-1; the D gene is possibly TRBD1 (6 bases). The read ends 3 residues early relative to the CDR3; the germline J gene fills the gap. CDR1 MNHEY and CDR2 SVGEGT come from the germline V gene. Trimming stripped 4 bases from V and 0 bases from J, with 12 bases between. The CDR3 is made up of 15 amino acids.

As for this clone: The read ends 3 residues shy of where the CDR3 ends; the end is completed using the germline J gene. The genes are TRBV20-1 and TRBJ2-1; D unclear. The germline V gene encodes CDR1 DFQATT and CDR2 SNEGSKA (reference sequence). Trimming cost V 5 bases and J 5 bases, with 10 bases left between them. This CDR3 is 12 amino acids long. CDR3 DNA, as far as it was read: TGCAGTGCTGGTGAATACAACAATGAG. Translation: CSAGEYNNE. The entire CDR3 protein reads CSAGEYNNEQFF.

Of note for this clone: The read ends 3 residues early relative to the CDR3; the germline J gene fills the gap. J is TRBJ1-1 and V is TRBV20-1; no clear D. Germline V lookup: CDR1 DFQATT, CDR2 SNEGSKA (reference sequence). V was trimmed by 6 bases and J by 5 bases, leaving 19 bases between them. The CDR3 spans 14 residues. CDR3: CSAFPGVGQTEAFF. The sequenced CDR3 bases are TGCAGTGCCTTCCCCGGGGTGGGTCAAACTGAA.

About this clone itself: From the germline J gene comes the end of the CDR3, since the read stops 3 residues before it. The J gene is TRBJ2-3, the V gene TRBV7-8; D gene unclear. This CDR3 spans 14 amino acids. Germline lookup yields CDR1 SGHVS and CDR2 FQNEAQ. The CDR3 spells CASSPVGYQETQYF. CDR3 bases read: TGTGCCAGCAGCCCGGTAGGGTACCAAGAGACG.

As to this clone: Read sequence stops 3 residues before the CDR3 end, and the germline J gene provides the missing end. The V call is TRBV11-1, the J call TRBJ2-1, with TRBD1 identical over 7 bases. The CDR3 runs 13 residues. The junction had 3 bases not matched to a gene; V was cut back by 5 bases and J by 5 bases. The germline CDR1 and CDR2 sequences are SGHAT and FQDESV (reference sequence). The part of the CDR3 DNA that was read is TGTGCCAGCAGCCTGGACAGGAACAATGAG. This encodes CASSLDRNNE. The CDR3 as a whole reads CASSLDRNNEQFF.

As regards this clone: Read sequence stops 3 residues before the CDR3 end, and the germline J gene provides the missing end. The chain carries TRBV7-9 and TRBJ2-5; TRBD2 might be the D (6 bases). Germline V CDR1 and CDR2: SEHNR, FQNEAQ (reference sequence). V lost 4 bases and J 5 bases, leaving 17 bases between the germline ends. The length of the CDR3 is 15 residues. CDR3 loop: CASSSGLGIRETQYF. The sequenced part of the CDR3 DNA is TGTGCCAGCAGCTCGGGACTCGGGATTAGGGAGACC.

As for this clone: The read halts 3 residues ahead of the CDR3 end, with the missing end drawn from the germline J gene. The chain is built from TRBV29-1 and TRBJ1-2, with TRBD1 matching over 8 bases. The CDR3 extends over 12 amino acids. CDR1 and CDR2 from the germline V gene are SQVTM and ANQGSEA. The part of the CDR3 DNA that was read is TGCAGCGTTTCAACAGGGGGTCGAGGC. Translating gives CSVSTGGRG. In full, the CDR3 is CSVSTGGRGYTF.

Worth noting for this clone: The CDR3 end lies 3 residues beyond the end of the read and is filled in from the germline J gene. V is TRBV19 and J is TRBJ1-1, with D possibly TRBD1 on 5 matching bases. The CDR3 consists of 15 residues. Germline loops: CDR1 LNHDA, CDR2 SQIVND (reference sequence). V lost 5 bases to trimming and J lost 2 bases, with 15 bases between them. The CDR3: CASSLLTVTNTEAFF. The CDR3 DNA, read in part, is TGTGCCAGTAGTTTACTGACAGTAACTAACACTGAA.

Comment on this clone: Coverage ceases 3 residues before the CDR3 finishes, and the germline J gene fills in the end. The rearrangement joins TRBV19 to TRBJ2-2, with 11 bases aligning to TRBD2. CDR3 length: 15 amino acids. Per germline, CDR1 LNHDA and CDR2 SQIVND (reference sequence). Unmatched junction bases numbered 4, after V lost 3 bases and J lost 7 bases. The covered CDR3 bases are TGTGCCAGTAGTATCCTAGCGGGGGGCCTCGGGGAG. As protein: CASSILAGGLGE. The full-length CDR3 reads as CASSILAGGLGELFF. The full variable domain, with the rest looked up from reference TRBV19 and TRBJ2-2, is DGGITQSPKYLFRKEGQNVTLSCEQNLNHDAMYWYRQDPGQGLRLIYYSQIVNDFQKGDIAEGYSVSREKKESFPLTVTSAQKNPTAFYLCASSILAGGLGELFFGEGSRLTVL.

Worth noting for this clone: The read terminates 3 residues ahead of where the CDR3 ends, so the germline J gene completes it. The chain is built from TRBV19 and TRBJ2-4; tentatively, D is TRBD1 (6 bases). The CDR3 runs to 17 residues. Germline CDR1 and CDR2: LNHDA and SQIVND (reference sequence). V dropped 6 bases and J dropped 4 bases, with 22 bases sitting between them. Partial CDR3 DNA: TGTGCCAGTAGCCACTTAGAACCGGGACAAGGAAAAAACATT. Its protein product is CASSHLEPGQGKNI. In full, the CDR3 reads CASSHLEPGQGKNIQYF.

A word on this clone: Read data end 3 residues before the CDR3 end; the end is taken from the germline J gene. V gene TRBV18 combines with J gene TRBJ1-2; TRBD1 might be the D (5 bases). This CDR3 contains 15 residues. The germline V gene has CDR1 KGHSH and CDR2 LQKENI. The CDR3 protein is CASSPGSGRVNDYTF. Incomplete CDR3 DNA: TGTGCCAGCTCACCCGGCTCCGGCAGGGTCAATGAC. The full variable domain, with the rest looked up from reference TRBV18 and TRBJ1-2, is NAGVMQNPRHLVRRRGQEARLRCSPMKGHSHVYWYRQLPEEGLKFMVYLQKENIIDESGMPKERFSAEFPKEGPSILRIQQVVRGDSAAYFCASSPGSGRVNDYTFGSGTRLTVV.

Note on this clone: The CDR3 end falls 3 residues outside the read, so it is completed with the germline J gene. This sequence joins TRBV2 and TRBJ2-1; D might be TRBD2 (6 bases). Looked up from germline, CDR1 is SNHLY and CDR2 is FYNNEI. There are 15 residues in the CDR3. Trimming left V 4 bases short and J 3 bases short, with 13 bases between. The sequenced part of the CDR3 DNA is TGTGCCAGCAGTGGAGCCGCCGGGGGCTACAATGAG. It codes for CASSGAAGGYNE. The CDR3, in full, reads CASSGAAGGYNEQFF.